This record looks at one T cell receptor beta chain sequence and its context. Its cognate antigen is unknown. The sample holds other DNA sequences that translate to the same CDR3. This specimen comes from a study of shared clonotypes between healthy human individuals. Regarding the study as a whole: Blood was the only sampled material, and tissue repertoires likely differ. Some naive CD4 clonotypes, 4% to 6%, turned up in common across a handful of donors.

This CDR3 comprises 15 residues. Germline-derived CDR1 and CDR2 are LNHDA and SQIVND (reference sequence). The ends lost 5 bases at V and 3 bases at J; junction bases unmatched: 1. The study separated CD4+ cells into CD45RA+ naive and CD45RA-negative memory subsets. Generated by immunoSEQ multiplex PCR, the TCRdb table keeps only in-frame clones and is missing some. Of some 2,500,000 clones detected, 85% to 95% appear once; the ten largest clones hold 0.37%. This sequence was found in a man aged 18 to 29 in good health. Some clones in this sample may be carry-over from other donors' samples. This chain joins TRBV19 and TRBJ2-2; 12 bases are a match to TRBD2. The specimen sequenced was naive CD4+ T cells from PBMCs. Subset noted: CD45RA+ positively selected. In DNA, the CDR3 is TGTGCCAGTAGTCTAGCGGGAGGGTACACCGGGGAGCTGTTTTTT. Its translation: CASSLAGGYTGELFF. The full variable domain, its missing parts supplied by reference TRBV19 and TRBJ2-2, is DGGITQSPKYLFRKEGQNVTLSCEQNLNHDAMYWYRQDPGQGLRLIYYSQIVNDFQKGDIAEGYSVSREKKESFPLTVTSAQKNPTAFYLCASSLAGGYTGELFFGEGSRLTVL.